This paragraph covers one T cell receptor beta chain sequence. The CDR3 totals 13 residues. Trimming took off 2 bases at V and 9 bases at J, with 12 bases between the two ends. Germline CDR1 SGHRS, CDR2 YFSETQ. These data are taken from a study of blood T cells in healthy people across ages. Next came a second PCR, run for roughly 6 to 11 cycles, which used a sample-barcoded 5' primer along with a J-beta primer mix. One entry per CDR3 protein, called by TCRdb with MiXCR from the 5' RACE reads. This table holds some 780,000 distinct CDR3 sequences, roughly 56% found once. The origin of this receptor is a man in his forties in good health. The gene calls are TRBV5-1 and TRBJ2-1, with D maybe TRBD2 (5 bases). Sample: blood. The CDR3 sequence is CASSFEGVSEQFF. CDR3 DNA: TGCGCCAGCAGCTTCGAGGGAGTAAGTGAGCAGTTCTTC.